This T cell receptor beta chain was captured in a study of blood T cell repertoires in COVID-19. Study-level background: T cells, B-cell-depleted T cells, or PBMCs provided the cDNA or gDNA that served as material.

Methods used by the authors: Amplification of reference gene primers was used by the study to estimate nucleated cell counts. The repertoire was sequenced with immunoSEQ multiplex PCR; TCRdb's copy has only in-frame clones and lacks some. V and J calls plus clone size are reproduced from that table; the DNA served to infer D and trimming. This sample has roughly 370,000 clones; around nine tenths occur once, and the top ten carry 10%. There are 20 residues in the CDR3. The trim removed 4 bases at V and 0 bases at J, leaving 17 bases unmatched. In germline, CDR1 is SGHRS, CDR2 YFSETQ. Among Cohort 3 donors, those recovered had two negative PCRs, clearance, or symptom resolution.

The genes are TRBV5-1 and TRBJ2-2, with 8 bases matching TRBD1. Sequenced sample: PBMCs or T cells enriched from blood (not recorded which). The receptor was derived from a woman aged 50 to 60 who had recovered from COVID-19. CDR3 nucleotide sequence: TGCGCCAGCAGCCCGAGGGCCTCCCAGGGGGCGGGGTCGAACACCGGGGAGCTGTTTTTT. It yields the protein CASSPRASQGAGSNTGELFF.